This TCR beta chain was documented in a study of blood T cell repertoires in COVID-19 (dated by TCRdb to about 2020). With respect to the entire study: Recovered participants in ImmuneRACE Cohort 3 were defined by two consecutive negative NP/OP PCR tests, clearance by a healthcare professional, or resolution of symptoms. A de-identified subject ID, COVID-19 status, age in years and sex were almost always included in the sample metadata. The samples were drawn from the first 160 participants of the ongoing ImmuneRACE study and from more than 1,000 subjects provided by 6 global collaborators. The repertoires were released in a freely available public database meant as a resource for research on the immune response to SARS-CoV-2. The material from the prospective study consisted of cDNA or gDNA derived from T cells, B-cell-depleted T cells, or PBMCs. Collaborator samples came from the United States, Italy and Spain and covered acute and convalescent phases of COVID-19. The dataset comprised deeply sampled blood TCRbeta repertoires from subjects exposed to, actively infected with, or recovered from COVID-19. HLA class I and class II types, where available, came from metadata supplied by the sample provider rather than from assay-based typing.

Clipping removes 4 bases from V and 6 bases from J, with 13 as the unmatched junction base count. From cysteine to phenylalanine, the CDR3 is 16 amino acids long. Only the CDR3 region is kept as DNA, spanning 48 bases read in frame from base 1. For CDR1 and CDR2, the germline V gene (reference sequence) lists MNHEY and SMNVEV. The immunoSEQ Assay, a bias-controlled multiplex PCR, was used to amplify TCRbeta CDR3 regions from genomic DNA. The original methods were these. The number of nucleated cells in each sample was estimated from the amplification of reference gene primers within the assay. To quantify the absolute abundance of each unique TCRbeta CDR3 rearrangement, sequence reads were collapsed and filtered. For each sample, productive Simpson clonality was calculated as the square root of Simpson's diversity index over productive rearrangements. The immuneACCESS repertoire file appears here via TCRdb, limited to in-frame rearrangements. These files lack a portion of the clones; in checked studies, under half of the deficit traces to unresolved V genes, and the cause of the others is not known. V and J calls and clone size are those listed in that table; D and trimming were worked out from the DNA. The sample data list a few hundred thousand clones, and about 88% of these were observed just once. Around 2% of the sample comes from the top ten.

Points the paper makes about the study in general: How much clinical and demographic metadata was included differed by source and by participant, and the metadata was provided uncurated.

Participants in the prospective study were enrolled through a virtual design, were aged about 18 to 90 years, and lived in under 25 United States geographic areas. In the prospective study, participants were assigned to cohorts based on the clinical history participants reported in a screening survey and a study questionnaire. In the prospective study, whole blood, serum and a nasopharyngeal or oropharyngeal swab were collected from each participant by mobile phlebotomists. Over a roughly 2-month period, participants in the prospective study had the option of providing additional blood draws and questionnaires. Before DNA extraction, blood samples from the prospective study were shipped at room temperature or frozen. This clone was recorded only once. Its antigen target is currently unknown. Base qualities were left out, and no much larger clone turns up one base away.

This sequence was found in a woman aged 60-75 years in a cohort exposed to, infected with or recovered from COVID-19 (not recorded which). The chain uses TRBV27 and TRBJ2-7; 9 nucleotides in the junction match TRBD1. Sequencing was performed on PBMCs or T cells enriched from blood (not recorded which). The DNA sequence reads TGTGCCAGCAGTTCCGAGCACCGGGACAGGGTCCCCGAGCAGTACTTC. Translated, it gives CASSSEHRDRVPEQYF.